This T cell receptor (beta chain) was sequenced for a study of cytomegalovirus exposure and HLA in healthy donors. The primer mix had 60 Vbeta and 13 Jbeta primers. TCRdb's copy holds only in-frame clones and misses some; the assay was immunoSEQ multiplex PCR. This table lists 200,000 or so clones. V was pared by 4 bases and J by 2 bases, with 15 bases between. The germline V gene encodes CDR1 SGDLS and CDR2 YYNGEE. This CDR3 region has 15 residues. Study conclusions and caveats: The study labeled more than 150 TCR beta chains cytomegalovirus-associated.

On this clone itself: Its antigen remains unidentified.

Sample: PBMCs. This sequence was found in a boy under 18 in good health and CMV-seronegative. The chain joins TRBV9 to TRBJ1-1; D gene uncertain. In DNA form, the CDR3 reads TGTGCCAGCAGCCCCCACTACGGCAGAAACACTGAAGCTTTCTTT. Its translation: CASSPHYGRNTEAFF.